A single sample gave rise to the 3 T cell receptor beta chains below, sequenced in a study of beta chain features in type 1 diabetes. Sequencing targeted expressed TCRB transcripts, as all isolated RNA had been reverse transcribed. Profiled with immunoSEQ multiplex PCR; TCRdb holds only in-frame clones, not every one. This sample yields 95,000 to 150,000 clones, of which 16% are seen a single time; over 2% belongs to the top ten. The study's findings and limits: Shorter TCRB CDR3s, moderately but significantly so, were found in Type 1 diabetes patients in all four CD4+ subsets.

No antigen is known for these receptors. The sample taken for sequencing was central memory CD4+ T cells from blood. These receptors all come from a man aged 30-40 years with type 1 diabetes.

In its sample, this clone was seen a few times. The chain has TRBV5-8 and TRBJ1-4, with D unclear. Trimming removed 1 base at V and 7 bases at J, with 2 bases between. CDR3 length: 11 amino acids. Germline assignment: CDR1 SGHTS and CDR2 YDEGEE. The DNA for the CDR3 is TGTGCCAGCAGCTTGAGTGAAAAACTGTTTTTT. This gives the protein CASSLSEKLFF.

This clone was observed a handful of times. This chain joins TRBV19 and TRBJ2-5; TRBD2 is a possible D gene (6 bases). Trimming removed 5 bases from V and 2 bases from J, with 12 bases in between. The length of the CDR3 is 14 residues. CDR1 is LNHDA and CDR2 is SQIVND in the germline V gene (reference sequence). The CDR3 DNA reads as TGTGCCAGTAGTGTCTCTAGCGCTCAAGAGACCCAGTACTTC. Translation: CASSVSSAQETQYF.

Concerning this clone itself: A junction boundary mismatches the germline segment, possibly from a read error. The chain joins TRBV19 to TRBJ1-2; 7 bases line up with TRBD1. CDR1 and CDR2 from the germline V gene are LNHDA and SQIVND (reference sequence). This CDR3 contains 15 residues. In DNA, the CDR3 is TGTACCAGTAAGCGGGACAGCACCGCAAACTATGGCTACACCTTC. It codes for CTSKRDSTANYGYTF. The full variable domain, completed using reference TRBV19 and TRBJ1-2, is DGGITQSPKYLFRKEGQNVTLSCEQNLNHDAMYWYRQDPGQGLRLIYYSQIVNDFQKGDIAEGYSVSREKKESFPLTVTSAQKNPTAFYLCTSKRDSTANYGYTFGSGTRLTVV.